The 16 T cell receptor beta chains given below trace back to one sample, sequenced in a study of blood T cell repertoires in COVID-19. The assay was immunoSEQ multiplex PCR, and TCRdb's table has in-frame clones only and misses some. In the table there are over 300,000 clones, roughly 85% of which are singletons. Sequencing was performed on PBMCs or T cells enriched from blood (not recorded which). The receptors here all came from a woman aged 30 to 39 who had recovered from COVID-19.

This clone was picked up a small number of times. V is TRBV6-5 and J is TRBJ1-2; possibly TRBD1 for D (5 bases). Germline values: CDR1 MNHEY, CDR2 SVGAGI. CDR3 length: 14 residues. V was cut by 6 bases and J by 4 bases, with 15 bases left in between. The CDR3 sequence is CASSRRGDLYGYTF. The CDR3, as DNA: TGTGCCAGCAGCCGTCGGGGGGATCTCTATGGCTACACCTTC.

The chain uses TRBV7-3 and TRBJ2-3; a weak D match, TRBD2 (5 bases). V dropped 3 bases and J dropped 2 bases, with 18 bases sitting between them. Germline V lookup: CDR1 SGHTA, CDR2 FQGTGA. The CDR3 is made up of 17 amino acids. CDR3 region: CASSLVPPTGNTDTQYF. CDR3 in DNA: TGTGCCAGCAGCTTGGTACCACCGACCGGGAACACAGATACGCAGTATTTT.

The chain combines TRBV7-2 with TRBJ1-2; possible D gene TRBD1, 6 bases. The germline V and J ends were trimmed by 1 base and 7 bases, with 13 bases remaining between them. This CDR3 comprises 14 residues. CDR1 and CDR2 (germline): SGHTA, FQGNSA. The CDR3 nucleotides are TGTGCCAGCAGCTTAGGGACAGCCCAGGGTGGCTACACCTTC. Amino acid sequence: CASSLGTAQGGYTF. The whole variable domain, filled in from reference TRBV7-2 and TRBJ1-2, reads GAGVSQSPSNKVTEKGKDVELRCDPISGHTALYWYRQSLGQGLEFLIYFQGNSAPDKSGLPSDRFSAERTGGSVSTLTIQRTQQEDSAVYLCASSLGTAQGGYTFGSGTRLTVV.

The chain joins TRBV12-3 or TRBV12-4 to TRBJ1-5, with 7 bases matching TRBD1. The CDR3 loop spans 13 amino acids. Trimming took 6 bases from V and 5 from J; bases not matched to a gene: 4. This CDR3 reads CASRDRVYQPQHF. DNA for the CDR3: TGTGCCAGCAGAGACAGGGTATATCAGCCCCAGCATTTT.

CDR3 DNA: TGTGCCAGCAAATTTATCGGGGCCAAAAACATTCAGTACTTC. Amino acid sequence: CASKFIGAKNIQYF. The chain employs TRBV11-2 and TRBJ2-4, with D unclear. The germline V and J ends were trimmed by 7 bases and 1 base, with 11 bases remaining between them. This CDR3 has 14 residues. Germline V gene lookup returns CDR1 SGHAT and CDR2 FQNNGV.

V usage is TRBV13 and J usage is TRBJ1-5, with TRBD1 as a possible D gene (6 bases). V was cut by 3 bases and J by 2 bases, with 8 bases left in between. The germline CDR1 and CDR2 sequences are PRHDT and FYEKMQ (reference sequence). The CDR3 runs 14 residues. The chain's CDR3 is CASSFAGGNQPQHF. The CDR3 nucleotides are TGTGCCAGCAGCTTCGCAGGGGGCAATCAGCCCCAGCATTTT.

V and J are TRBV5-1 and TRBJ2-3; D might be TRBD2 (6 bases). Germline V gene sequence: CDR1 SGHRS, CDR2 YFSETQ. Trimming pared 4 bases from V and 4 bases from J, leaving 13 bases between. The CDR3 totals 14 residues. The CDR3 protein is CASSQDLASDTQYF. As DNA, the CDR3 is TGCGCCAGCAGCCAAGACCTAGCGTCAGATACGCAGTATTTT.

V is TRBV24-1 and J is TRBJ2-1; TRBD2 matches at 8 bases. V was clipped by 4 bases and J by 8 bases; unmatched bases: 3. Per germline, CDR1 KGHDR and CDR2 SFDVKD. This CDR3 is built from 13 residues. In nucleotides, the CDR3 is TGTGCCACCAGTGAGGCGCGGGGGGATGAGCAGTTCTTC. Its protein product is CATSEARGDEQFF.

This chain joins TRBV12-3 or TRBV12-4 and TRBJ2-3; no reliable D call. The CDR3 is 12 amino acids. Trimming removed 2 bases from V and 5 bases from J, with 5 bases in between. CDR3 sequence reads: CASSLLGDTQYF. The CDR3 nucleotides are TGTGCCAGCAGTTTACTAGGAGATACGCAGTATTTT.

The chain is built from TRBV10-3 and TRBJ1-1, with D possibly matching TRBD1 (5 bases). Per germline, CDR1 ENHRY and CDR2 SYGVKD. The CDR3 consists of 13 residues. With 8 bases removed from V and 5 bases from J, the gap between germline ends came to 15 bases. The DNA of the CDR3 is TGTGCCATCTCAGGGAAGTTGGGGACTGAAGCTTTCTTT. The encoded protein is CAISGKLGTEAFF.

This sequence joins TRBV28 and TRBJ1-1; TRBD1 is a possible D gene (5 bases). CDR1 is MDHEN and CDR2 is SYDVKM in the germline V gene. The CDR3 has 15 residues. V lost 4 bases, J lost 4 bases, and 16 bases lay in between. The CDR3, as DNA: TGTGCCAGCAGTTACCCTGGGGGGATTGGCACTGAAGCTTTCTTT. Protein: CASSYPGGIGTEAFF.

V gene TRBV11-2 combines with J gene TRBJ2-7; 7 positions match TRBD1. The germline V gene encodes CDR1 SGHAT and CDR2 FQNNGV. This CDR3 region has 16 residues. V lost 1 base and J lost 3; bases outside the gene matches: 9. The CDR3 DNA sequence: TGTGCCAGCAGCTTAGCCGCGACAGGGAACTTCTACGAGCAGTACTTC. Protein product: CASSLAATGNFYEQYF.

The J gene is TRBJ1-4, the V gene TRBV2, with 10 bases aligning to TRBD1. Germline CDR1 SNHLY, CDR2 FYNNEI. CDR3 length: 14 residues. The junction had 6 bases not matched to a gene; V was cut back by 6 bases and J by 8 bases. The CDR3 sequence: CASRRQGAAEKLFF. CDR3 coding DNA: TGTGCCAGCAGACGACAGGGGGCAGCGGAAAAACTGTTTTTT.

The chain is built from TRBV13 and TRBJ1-2, with TRBD1 identical over 10 bases. This CDR3 is built from 15 residues. CDR1 is PRHDT, CDR2 FYEKMQ, per germline (reference sequence). Losses at the gene ends were 5 bases for V and 4 bases for J; bases not matched to a gene: 7. CDR3 nucleotide sequence: TGTGCCAGCAGCCCACGGACAGGGGGGAGCTATGGCTACACCTTC. Encoded protein: CASSPRTGGSYGYTF.

The chain recombines TRBV7-3 with TRBJ1-1; D is uncertain. The CDR3 loop spans 15 amino acids. Germline CDR1 and CDR2: SGHTA and FQGTGA. V was trimmed by 6 bases and J by 4 bases, leaving 18 bases between them. The CDR3 reads CASSLDPSILTEAFF. The CDR3 DNA sequence: TGTGCCAGCAGTTTAGACCCTAGTATCCTCACTGAAGCTTTCTTT.

The sample holds a few counts of this clone. V usage is TRBV30 and J usage is TRBJ1-5; 7 bases are shared with TRBD1. Per the germline V gene, CDR1 is GTSNPN and CDR2 is SVGIG (reference sequence). The ends lost 3 bases at V and 4 bases at J; junction bases unmatched: 3. The length of the CDR3 is 13 residues. The CDR3 coding sequence is TGTGCCTGGAGCACGACAGGGAATCAGCCCCAGCATTTT. Protein product: CAWSTTGNQPQHF.